This is a list of T cell receptor beta chains from one sample in a study of OX40 agonist ivuxolimab in advanced cancers. Measured with immunoSEQ multiplex PCR; TCRdb has only the in-frame clones, and not every one. The sample holds 75,000 to 100,000 clones, roughly 84% seen once. The material sequenced was CD4+ or CD8+ T cells sorted from blood, taken in a trial of the OX40 agonist ivuxolimab. These receptors all come from an adult with an advanced solid tumor such as melanoma, head and neck, liver or kidney cancer. Both conserved end residues are part of each CDR3. D genes are given only for firm matches. Size is stated for part of the rows, as once, few or many counts, or as a class when the clone is expanded.

CDR3 protein	CDR3 DNA	V gene	D gene	J gene	clone size
CASSPRSSGANVLTF	TGTGCCAGCTCACCACGGAGCTCTGGGGCCAACGTCCTGACTTTC	TRBV18	.	TRBJ2-6	.
CASAGRGGNQPQHF	TGTGCCAGCGCTGGCCGGGGAGGCAATCAGCCCCAGCATTTT	TRBV2	.	TRBJ1-5	.
CASSLWVGGSYNSPLHF	TGTGCCAGCAGCTTATGGGTAGGGGGCTCCTATAATTCACCCCTCCACTTT	TRBV7-9	.	TRBJ1-6	.
CASSLGGAGSEKLFF	TGCGCCAGCAGCTTGGGAGGGGCGGGGAGTGAAAAACTGTTTTTT	TRBV5-1	.	TRBJ1-4	.
CAWGGGTSGGQGQFF	TGTGCCTGGGGAGGAGGGACTAGCGGGGGGCAGGGGCAGTTCTTC	TRBV30	TRBD2	TRBJ2-1	few
CASSAGYSPLHF	TGTGCCAGCAGTGCGGGTTATTCACCCCTCCACTTT	TRBV6-1	.	TRBJ1-6	.
CASSEGTSGAYEQYF	TGTGCCAGCAGCGAAGGGACTAGCGGGGCATACGAGCAGTACTTC	TRBV11-2	TRBD2	TRBJ2-7	.
CAGQGRDEKLFF	TGTGCCGGTCAGGGTCGTGATGAAAAACTGTTTTTT	TRBV2	.	TRBJ1-4	.
CASSYPPGASYTF	TGTGCCAGCAGTTACCCCCCGGGGGCCTCCTACACCTTC	TRBV6-6	.	TRBJ1-2	.
CASSPLTGGRGYTF	TGTGCCAGCAGTCCTCTCACAGGGGGCAGGGGCTACACCTTC	TRBV6-5	TRBD1	TRBJ1-2	.
CAVGPGSYNEQFF	.	TRBV6-6	.	TRBJ2-1	.
CASSIGRADVFYNSPLHF	TGTGCCAGTAGTATAGGAAGGGCAGACGTCTTCTATAATTCACCCCTCCACTTT	TRBV19	.	TRBJ1-6	few
CASSLAEATNEKLFF	TGCGCCAGCAGCTTGGCCGAGGCAACTAATGAAAAACTGTTTTTT	TRBV5-1	.	TRBJ1-4	once
CASSLRSPQGRTEAFF	TGTGCCAGCAGCTTAAGATCTCCTCAGGGGAGGACTGAAGCTTTCTTT	TRBV7-2	.	TRBJ1-1	.
CASSPPGRYLFF	TGTGCCAGCAGCCCCCCGGGACGTTATCTGTTTTTT	TRBV7-6	.	TRBJ1-4	.
CASSGGLAGGYQETQYF	TGTGCCAGCAGCGGAGGGCTAGCGGGGGGGTACCAAGAGACCCAGTACTTC	TRBV9	TRBD2	TRBJ2-5	.
CASRLGAYEQYF	TGTGCCAGCAGGCTGGGGGCCTACGAGCAGTACTTC	TRBV28	.	TRBJ2-7	.
CASSLSWGGGDSIEAFF	TGTGCCAGCAGCTTGAGTTGGGGAGGAGGGGACAGTATCGAAGCTTTCTTT	TRBV5-4	TRBD1	TRBJ1-1	.
CASSTQGAGTEAFF	TGTGCCAGCAGTACGCAGGGGGCAGGTACTGAAGCTTTCTTT	TRBV7-2	TRBD1	TRBJ1-1	once
CASSSQETQYF	TGTGCCAGCAGTTCACAAGAGACCCAGTACTTC	TRBV7-2	.	TRBJ2-5	.
CASSSSTGGGYTF	TGTGCCAGCAGCTCCTCGACAGGGGGTGGCTACACCTTC	TRBV11-3	TRBD1	TRBJ1-2	.
CASSQQQPTEAFF	TGTGCCAGCTCACAGCAACAGCCCACTGAAGCTTTCTTT	TRBV18	.	TRBJ1-1	.
CASMIRGMRQETQYF	TGTGCCAGCATGATCAGGGGAATGCGGCAAGAGACCCAGTACTTC	TRBV28	.	TRBJ2-5	.
CASFERGGTQYF	TGTGCCAGCTTCGAGCGGGGCGGTACGCAGTATTTT	TRBV6-6	TRBD2	TRBJ2-3	.
CASSQSIKLESSHYGYTF	TGCGCCAGCAGTCAATCTATAAAGCTAGAATCAAGTCACTATGGCTACACCTTC	TRBV23-1	.	TRBJ1-2	.
CASSIQGDGAIYF	TGTGCCAGCAGCATACAGGGGGATGGGGCCATATATTTT	TRBV6-5	TRBD1	TRBJ1-3	.
CASGSGGGYNEQFF	TGTGCCAGCGGAAGCGGGGGGGGGTACAATGAGCAGTTCTTC	TRBV7-9	TRBD2	TRBJ2-1	.
CASSEGWYTEAFF	TGCGCCAGCAGTGAGGGCTGGTACACTGAAGCTTTCTTT	TRBV10-1	.	TRBJ1-1	.
CASSQDLGGREQYF	TGTGCCAGCAGCCAGGACTTGGGGGGGCGGGAGCAGTACTTC	TRBV4-2	.	TRBJ2-7	.
CASVGGASHNEQFF	TGTGCCAGCGTGGGGGGGGCCAGCCACAATGAGCAGTTCTTC	TRBV2	.	TRBJ2-1	.
CASSGSGQPTDTQYF	TGTGCCAGCAGCGGTAGCGGGCAACCCACAGATACGCAGTATTTT	TRBV7-2	TRBD2	TRBJ2-3	.
CASSGLVAYNEQFF	TGTGCCAGCAGTGGACTAGTTGCCTACAATGAGCAGTTCTTC	TRBV6-4	.	TRBJ2-1	once
CASSLNLENQPQHF	TGCGCCAGCAGCTTGAATCTAGAGAATCAGCCCCAGCATTTT	TRBV5-1	.	TRBJ1-5	.
CASSSSSGDTEAFF	TGCGCCAGCAGCTCCTCTTCGGGGGACACTGAAGCTTTCTTT	TRBV5-1	.	TRBJ1-1	.